The 19 T cell receptor beta chains presented below share a single source sample, sequenced in a study of cytomegalovirus exposure and HLA in healthy donors. Sequencing used immunoSEQ multiplex PCR; TCRdb keeps in-frame clones, though not all of them. The data show 150,000 to 200,000 clones, 88% seen once. Sequencing was carried out using PBMCs. All receptors come from a man aged 18 to 29 in good health and CMV-seronegative.

The sample holds one count of this clone. This rearrangement joins TRBV7-9 to TRBJ2-7, with 8 bases that match TRBD1. V was pared by 2 bases and J by 3 bases, with 9 bases of the junction left unmatched. Germline assignment: CDR1 SEHNR and CDR2 FQNEAQ (reference sequence). This CDR3 is 16 amino acids long. CDR3 in amino acids: CASSLFRDRRYYEQYF. DNA of the CDR3: TGTGCCAGCAGCTTATTCCGGGACAGGCGATACTACGAGCAGTACTTC.

V and J are TRBV30 and TRBJ2-5; TRBD1 aligns across 8 bases. The CDR3 loop spans 14 amino acids. Germline V gene data show CDR1 as GTSNPN and CDR2 as SVGIG (reference sequence). J lost 1 base, V lost 5 bases, and 6 bases had no gene match. CDR3 sequence: CAWDRGAVQETQYF. The CDR3 DNA is TGTGCCTGGGACAGGGGTGCGGTCCAAGAGACCCAGTACTTC. The full variable domain, its missing parts supplied by reference TRBV30 and TRBJ2-5, is SQTIHQWPATLVQPVGSPLSLECTVEGTSNPNLYWYRQAAGRGLQLLFYSVGIGQISSEVPQNLSASRPQDRQFILSSKKLLLSDSGFYLCAWDRGAVQETQYFGPGTRLLVL.

This chain joins TRBV25-1 and TRBJ1-4; no firm D call. In germline, CDR1 is MGHDK, CDR2 SYGVNS. The CDR3 loop spans 14 amino acids. V lost 2 bases, J lost 4 bases, and 8 bases lay in between. This CDR3 is CASSEIGLNEKLFF. The CDR3 DNA reads TGTGCCAGCAGTGAAATAGGACTTAATGAAAAACTGTTTTTT.

The gene calls are TRBV4-2 and TRBJ2-1; TRBD2 aligns across 8 bases. This CDR3 contains 13 residues. Trimming cost V 5 bases and J 8 bases; bases outside gene matches: 5. Germline CDR1 LGHNA, CDR2 YNFKEQ. The CDR3 loop is CASSEAGAYEQFF. CDR3 coding DNA: TGTGCCAGCAGCGAAGCGGGAGCCTATGAGCAGTTCTTC.

J is TRBJ2-7 and V is TRBV19; 9 bases are a match to TRBD2. The ends lost 6 bases at V and 4 bases at J; junction bases unmatched: 10. The CDR3 is made up of 15 amino acids. Germline V gene data show CDR1 as LNHDA and CDR2 as SQIVND (reference sequence). The CDR3 is CASSAVASGEYEQYV. CDR3 nucleotide sequence: TGTGCCAGTAGCGCGGTCGCTAGCGGGGAGTACGAGCAGTACGTC.

The V gene is TRBV4-3, the J gene TRBJ2-7, with D possibly TRBD2 on 5 matching bases. Per the germline V gene, CDR1 is LGHNA and CDR2 is YSLEER. With 4 bases removed from V and 9 bases from J, the gap between germline ends came to 16 bases. The CDR3 covers 13 residues. The CDR3 nucleotides are TGCGCCAGCAGCCCCAACGGGGATTCCGTGCAGTACTTC. This translates into CASSPNGDSVQYF.

The rearrangement uses TRBV6-5 and TRBJ2-1; D is possibly TRBD1 (5 bases). V lost 4 bases and J 0 bases, leaving 13 bases between the germline ends. The CDR3 consists of 16 residues. Germline V gene lookup returns CDR1 MNHEY and CDR2 SVGAGI. Written as DNA, the CDR3 is TGTGCCAGCAGTTCCCTAGGGGCAAGCTCCTACAATGAGCAGTTCTTC. Protein: CASSSLGASSYNEQFF.

The chain joins TRBV27 to TRBJ2-7; 7 nucleotides align to TRBD1. The germline V gene has CDR1 MNHEY and CDR2 SMNVEV (reference sequence). J gave up 0 bases and V 5 bases, and 10 bases lay outside the gene matches. The CDR3 extends over 16 amino acids. The CDR3: CASSSRQGSSSYEQYF. CDR3 nucleotide sequence: TGTGCCAGCAGTAGCCGACAGGGAAGTAGCTCCTACGAGCAGTACTTC.

The gene calls are TRBV10-1 and TRBJ2-3; 9 bases are shared with TRBD1. V shed 1 base, J shed 4 bases, and the junction held 6 bases outside the gene matches. The length of the CDR3 is 16 residues. In germline, CDR1 is WNHNN, CDR2 SYGVQD (reference sequence). CDR3 amino acids: CASSELPGQGADTQYF. Here the CDR3 DNA reads TGCGCCAGCAGTGAGTTGCCGGGACAGGGAGCAGATACGCAGTATTTT.

This clone was detected only a few times. V is TRBV7-9 and J is TRBJ2-7; D is perhaps TRBD2 (5 bases). V dropped 1 base and J dropped 4 bases, with 11 bases sitting between them. The CDR3 is 14 residues long. In germline, CDR1 is SEHNR, CDR2 FQNEAQ (reference sequence). The CDR3 nucleotides read TGTGCCAGCAGCTTAGGTAACCGGACTTACGAGCAGTACGTC. It is translated as CASSLGNRTYEQYV.

The chain carries TRBV28 and TRBJ1-5; 7 positions match TRBD1. The CDR3 spans 13 residues. Germline V gives CDR1 MDHEN, CDR2 SYDVKM. Unmatched junction bases numbered 3, after V lost 6 bases and J lost 4 bases. The CDR3 loop reads CASRGTDNQPQHF. The CDR3 DNA reads as TGTGCCAGCAGGGGGACAGATAATCAGCCCCAGCATTTT.

The V call is TRBV4-1, the J call TRBJ2-1; TRBD1 is a possible D gene (6 bases). Germline CDR1 reads MGHRA; CDR2 reads YSYEKL. CDR3 length equals 14 residues. Trimming shortened V by 0 bases and J by 9 bases, and 12 bases separated the two germline ends. In DNA form, the CDR3 reads TGCGCCAGCAGCCAAGAGCCAGGGGCAGGTGAGCAGTTCTTC. Protein sequence: CASSQEPGAGEQFF.

J is TRBJ2-3 and V is TRBV7-2; D possibly corresponds to TRBD2 (6 bases). V dropped 5 bases and J dropped 0 bases, with 9 bases sitting between them. This CDR3 has 14 amino acids. Germline V gene data show CDR1 as SGHTA and CDR2 as FQGNSA. The CDR3 DNA is TGTGCCAGCAGCCCGGGGGTGAGCACAGATACGCAGTATTTT. Its translation is CASSPGVSTDTQYF. Drawing the rest from reference TRBV7-2 and TRBJ2-3, the complete variable domain is GAGVSQSPSNKVTEKGKDVELRCDPISGHTALYWYRQSLGQGLEFLIYFQGNSAPDKSGLPSDRFSAERTGGSVSTLTIQRTQQEDSAVYLCASSPGVSTDTQYFGPGTRLTVL.

This rearrangement joins TRBV9 to TRBJ2-1; possibly TRBD2 for D (7 bases). CDR1 and CDR2 from the germline V gene are SGDLS and YYNGEE. The CDR3 has 15 residues. V shed 6 bases and J shed 7 bases, with 20 bases lying between them. The CDR3 sequence is CASTRGRGRANEQFF. The CDR3 region has the DNA TGTGCCAGCACCCGTGGGAGGGGGAGGGCGAATGAGCAGTTCTTC. Together with reference TRBV9 and TRBJ2-1, the CDR3 gives the full variable domain: DSGVTQTPKHLITATGQRVTLRCSPRSGDLSVYWYQQSLDQGLQFLIQYYNGEERAKGNILERFSAQQFPDLHSELNLSSLELGDSALYFCASTRGRGRANEQFFGPGTRLTVL.

The J gene is TRBJ2-5, the V gene TRBV2, with a possible D match to TRBD2 (6 bases). The CDR3 runs to 11 residues. V was clipped by 7 bases and J by 4 bases, with 7 bases between them. Germline V gives CDR1 SNHLY, CDR2 FYNNEI. The chain's CDR3 is CASNGGETQYF. CDR3 nucleotides: TGTGCCAGCAACGGGGGAGAGACCCAGTACTTC.

This clone was observed once. Other DNA variants within this sample encode the same CDR3. The chain links TRBV6-5 to TRBJ1-4; a possible D gene is TRBD1 (5 bases). The V end was cut by 4 bases, the J end by 2 bases, with 8 bases between. From germline, CDR1 is MNHEY and CDR2 SVGAGI. This CDR3 contains 14 residues. The CDR3 sequence is CASSSGGTNEKLFF. CDR3 coding DNA: TGTGCCAGCAGTTCGGGGGGGACTAATGAAAAACTGTTTTTT.

This rearrangement joins TRBV5-6 to TRBJ1-1, with 7 bases fitting TRBD1. V was clipped by 4 bases and J by 10 bases; unmatched bases: 10. The V gene's germline CDR1 is SGHDT and CDR2 YYEEEE. The CDR3 sequence is 13 residues long. CDR3 DNA sequence: TGTGCCAGCAGCGCTGGACAGGCTAATGGAGCTTTCTTT. Its translation is CASSAGQANGAFF.

The rearrangement links TRBV28 to TRBJ2-7, with D maybe TRBD1 (6 bases). The CDR3 is made up of 14 amino acids. Germline V CDR1 and CDR2: MDHEN, SYDVKM. Trimming cost V 8 bases and J 2 bases, with 16 bases left between them. Here the CDR3 reads CASFGQLPTYEQYF. CDR3 coding DNA: TGTGCCAGCTTCGGACAGCTCCCCACCTACGAGCAGTACTTC.

The rearrangement links TRBV7-2 to TRBJ1-4; TRBD1 matches 7 bases. Germline CDR1 and CDR2: SGHTA and FQGNSA. V was clipped by 5 bases and J by 7 bases; unmatched bases: 7. The CDR3 runs 14 residues. This CDR3 reads CASSLDRASEKLFF. CDR3 nucleotides: TGTGCCAGCAGCCTCGACAGGGCTAGTGAAAAACTGTTTTTT.